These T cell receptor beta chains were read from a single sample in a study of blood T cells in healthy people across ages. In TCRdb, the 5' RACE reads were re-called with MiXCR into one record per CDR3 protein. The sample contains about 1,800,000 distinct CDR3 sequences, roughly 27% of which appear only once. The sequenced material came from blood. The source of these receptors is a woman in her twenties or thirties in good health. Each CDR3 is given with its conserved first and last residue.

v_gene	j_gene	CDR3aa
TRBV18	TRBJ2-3	CASSPMQLAGRSDTDTQYF
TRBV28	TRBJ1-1	CASSLSRGGEAEAFF
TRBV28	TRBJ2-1	CASSTQRTGAYNEQFF
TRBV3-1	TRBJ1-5	CASRQGDRENQPQHF
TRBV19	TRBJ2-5	CASRDGEGGTQYF
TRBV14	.	CASSQDQGLGAYNEQYF
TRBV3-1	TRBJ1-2	CASSQDGLTYGYTF
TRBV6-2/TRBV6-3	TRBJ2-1	CASRDSTADEQFF
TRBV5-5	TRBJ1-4	CASGDTSLGEKLFF
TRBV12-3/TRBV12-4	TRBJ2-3	CASSPGGTRVGSTDTQYF
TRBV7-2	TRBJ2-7	CASRRETGTVSYEQYF
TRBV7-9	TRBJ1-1	CASSYHRDREGPEAFF
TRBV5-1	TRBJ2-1	CASSRTSGFDEQFF
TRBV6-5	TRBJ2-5	CASRPGTGGLETQYF